The rows below give T cell receptor beta chains drawn from one sample of a study of type 1 regulatory T cells. What these receptors recognize is not known. TCRdb reprocessed the reads with MiXCR, giving one entry per CDR3 protein. The sample holds approximately 25,000 distinct CDR3 sequences, less than 50% seen once. Sequencing input: cultured T cells, either the whole culture or a sorted T cell fraction (not recorded which). These receptors were obtained from a human donor in good health. Both conserved end residues are part of each CDR3. D genes are given only for firm matches. Clone size is not always given. Where it is, it says once, few, many or a class for expanded clones.

j_call d_call clone_size v_call cdr3_nt cdr3_aa
TRBJ1-4 NA medium-sized TRBV28 TGTGCCAGCAGTTCCAACGTCAGGCTTTCGGCAACTAATGAAAAACTGTTTTTT CASSSNVRLSATNEKLFF
TRBJ1-5 NA NA TRBV19 TGTGCCAGTAGTTCCTATGTAGGCAATCAGCCCCAGCATTTT CASSSYVGNQPQHF
TRBJ1-2 TRBD1 medium-sized TRBV12-3/TRBV12-4 TGTGCCAGCAGTTTAAATGGACAGGGAAGGGGCTACACCTTC CASSLNGQGRGYTF
TRBJ1-1 TRBD1 NA TRBV20-1 TGCAGTGCTAGTGGGGACAGGGGCCCTTATGGTTTCTTT CSASGDRGPYGFF
TRBJ1-2 NA NA TRBV6-5 TGTGCCAGCACCCCGGGGTCGACCGCTGGCTACACCTTC CASTPGSTAGYTF
TRBJ2-7 NA NA TRBV7-8 TGTGCCAGCAGCTCCCATAGATACGAGCAGTACTTC CASSSHRYEQYF
TRBJ1-4 TRBD1 NA TRBV7-2 TGTGCCAGCCAGCGAGGGGGCCTTGCAACTAATGAAAAACTGTTTTTT CASQRGGLATNEKLFF
TRBJ1-1 NA NA TRBV12-3/TRBV12-4 TGTGCCAGCAGTTTTTTGAGGGACACTGAAGCTTTCTTT CASSFLRDTEAFF
TRBJ2-5 TRBD2 NA TRBV6-5 TGTGCCAGCAGTTTGGGGGCACTAGCGGGGGCCATAGAGACCCAGTACTTC CASSLGALAGAIETQYF
TRBJ1-2 NA NA TRBV12-3/TRBV12-4 TGTGCCAGCAGTTTATCCGGGACACTTTCTTACACCTTC CASSLSGTLSYTF
TRBJ1-1 NA NA TRBV10-3 TGTGCCATCGGATCAGGGCAGCTGAACACTGAAGCTTTCTTT CAIGSGQLNTEAFF
TRBJ1-4 NA NA TRBV12-3/TRBV12-4 TGTGCCAGCAGTTCGGCGGGGGTAACCCATGAAAAACTGTTTTTT CASSSAGVTHEKLFF
TRBJ1-3 NA medium-sized TRBV12-3/TRBV12-4 TGTGCCAGCAGCCCGGGACACAATACTGGAAACACCATATATTTT CASSPGHNTGNTIYF
TRBJ2-7 TRBD2 NA TRBV28 TGTGCCAGCGGGACTACCACCTACGAGCAGTACTTC CASGTTTYEQYF
TRBJ2-7 NA NA TRBV6-6 TGTGCCAGCAGTTACTCGATAAAATGGGAGCAGTACTTC CASSYSIKWEQYF
TRBJ2-5 TRBD2 medium-sized TRBV12-3/TRBV12-4 TGTGCCAGCAGTCGCGGGGGGGCAGGGACCCAGTACTTC CASSRGGAGTQYF
TRBJ2-1 NA medium-sized TRBV5-1 TGCGCCAGCAGCTTGGAGGCAGCCTACAATGAGCAGTTCTTC CASSLEAAYNEQFF
TRBJ1-1 NA NA TRBV6-1 TGTGCCAGCAGTGAGACAGGAGGGATGAACACTGAAGCTTTCTTT CASSETGGMNTEAFF
TRBJ1-3 NA NA TRBV12-3/TRBV12-4 TGTGCCAGCAGGGGAGCTGGAAACACCATATATTTT CASRGAGNTIYF
TRBJ2-5 NA NA TRBV12-3/TRBV12-4 TGTGCCAGCAGGTACCAAGAGACCCAGTACTTC CASRYQETQYF
TRBJ2-6 NA NA TRBV5-1 TGCGCCAGCAGCTTGAATGTCCAGCTCGGGGCCAACGTCCTGACTTTC CASSLNVQLGANVLTF
TRBJ1-2 NA NA TRBV10-3 TGTGCCATCAGTGACCCGACCCGGGGCTACACCTTC CAISDPTRGYTF
TRBJ2-7 TRBD1 NA TRBV7-2 TGTGCCAGCAGCTTAGAAATGCAGGGGGCTTTGTACGAGCAGTACTTC CASSLEMQGALYEQYF
TRBJ2-7 NA few TRBV6-5 TGTGCCAGCAAGTCCCCTGTCTCCTACGAGCAGTACTTC CASKSPVSYEQYF
TRBJ2-3 TRBD2 few TRBV9 TGTGCCAGCAGCTCACCCCCCGGACTAGCGGGGGGGCCAAGGTCAGATACGCAGTATTTT CASSSPPGLAGGPRSDTQYF
TRBJ1-4 NA NA TRBV12-3/TRBV12-4 TGTGCCAGCAGTTTGAGGCGGGCGACTAATGAAAAACTGTTTTTT CASSLRRATNEKLFF
TRBJ2-1 NA NA TRBV12-3/TRBV12-4 TGTGCCAGCAGGATCCGAGGGGCCCTTTCCGGAGAGCAGTTCTTC CASRIRGALSGEQFF
TRBJ1-2 NA NA TRBV5-1 TGCGCCAGCAGCCCGAGGAGTGGGGGTGGCTACACCTTC CASSPRSGGGYTF
TRBJ2-6 NA NA TRBV30 TGTGCCTGGGTCTCGTGGGGCAACTCTGGGGCCAACGTCCTGACTTTC CAWVSWGNSGANVLTF
TRBJ1-1 NA NA TRBV19 TGTGCCAGTCAATTGAACACTGAAGCTTTCTTT CASQLNTEAFF
TRBJ1-2 NA NA TRBV4-2 TGTGCCAGCAGCCAAGAGTTAAGGGGATTCTATGGCTACACCTTC CASSQELRGFYGYTF
TRBJ2-1 TRBD2 NA TRBV5-1 TGCGCCAGCAGCTCCGGGGGGTACAATGAGCAGTTCTTC CASSSGGYNEQFF
TRBJ2-7 NA once TRBV7-2 TGTGCCAGCAGCTTAGTTCCAGCAGGCTCCTACGAGCAGTACTTC CASSLVPAGSYEQYF
TRBJ1-1 NA NA TRBV18 TGTGCCAGCAGCCCTACTGCGAACACTGAAGCTTTCTTT CASSPTANTEAFF
TRBJ2-3 NA few TRBV5-1 TGCGCCAGCAGCTTTGCAGGTGCCCCAGATACGCAGTATTTT CASSFAGAPDTQYF
TRBJ2-5 NA NA TRBV21-1 TGTGCCAGCAGCGGGCGGGGTCGGGAGACCCAGTACTTC CASSGRGRETQYF
TRBJ1-1 NA NA TRBV6-6 TGTGCCAGCAGTTACTCTGGGGGCTTGGGCACTGAAGCTTTCTTT CASSYSGGLGTEAFF
TRBJ1-1 NA many TRBV28 TGTGCCAGCAGCCGTGCCGACAGGCTGAACACTGAAGCTTTCTTT CASSRADRLNTEAFF
TRBJ1-2 NA few TRBV4-1 TGCGCCAGCAGCCAAGAGTTCCCCGACGGGCACACCTTC CASSQEFPDGHTF
TRBJ2-2 NA once TRBV5-1 TGCGCCAGCAGCCCGCGGACACGGAACACCGGGGAGCTGTTTTTT CASSPRTRNTGELFF
TRBJ2-1 TRBD1 NA TRBV20-1 TGCAGTGCTAGTCGGGACAGGGGGCACGGTGAGCAGTTCTTC CSASRDRGHGEQFF
TRBJ2-7 TRBD1 NA TRBV6-2/TRBV6-3 TGTGCCAGCGGCCGGGACAGGGAGTACGAGCAGTACTTC CASGRDREYEQYF
TRBJ2-5 TRBD2 NA TRBV9 TGTGCCAGCAGCGTAGCTGCGCTAGCGGGGCAAGAGACCCAGTACTTC CASSVAALAGQETQYF
TRBJ1-2 TRBD1 many TRBV6-6 TGTGCCAGCAGCGTGGGACAGGGACTTGGCTACACCTTC CASSVGQGLGYTF